Below, 2 T cell receptor beta chains from the same sample are listed, as sequenced in a study of blood T cell repertoires in COVID-19. Repertoires were generated with immunoSEQ multiplex PCR, while TCRdb's copy carries only in-frame clones and drops some. Here the sample spans approximately 170,000 clones, about 89% being singletons. The sequencing sample was made of peripheral blood. Source of these receptors: a man between 18 and 29 years old who had recovered from COVID-19.

This clone showed up just once. V and J are TRBV5-1 and TRBJ2-7; possibly TRBD2 for D (6 bases). Germline V gene sequence: CDR1 SGHRS, CDR2 YFSETQ. Trimming shortened V by 1 base and J by 6 bases, and 11 bases separated the two germline ends. The CDR3 has 13 residues. CDR3 bases: TGCGCCAGCAGCTTGATTGGAGGGATCGAGCAGTACTTC. It specifies CASSLIGGIEQYF.

CDR3 protein: CATRSRGNTGELFF. The CDR3 nucleotides read TGTGCCACCCGGTCCAGGGGAAACACCGGGGAGCTGTTTTTT. V and J are TRBV28 and TRBJ2-2; perhaps TRBD1 as D (6 bases). The V gene's germline CDR1 is MDHEN and CDR2 SYDVKM. Trimming removed 10 bases at V and 2 bases at J, with 14 bases between. The CDR3 totals 14 residues.